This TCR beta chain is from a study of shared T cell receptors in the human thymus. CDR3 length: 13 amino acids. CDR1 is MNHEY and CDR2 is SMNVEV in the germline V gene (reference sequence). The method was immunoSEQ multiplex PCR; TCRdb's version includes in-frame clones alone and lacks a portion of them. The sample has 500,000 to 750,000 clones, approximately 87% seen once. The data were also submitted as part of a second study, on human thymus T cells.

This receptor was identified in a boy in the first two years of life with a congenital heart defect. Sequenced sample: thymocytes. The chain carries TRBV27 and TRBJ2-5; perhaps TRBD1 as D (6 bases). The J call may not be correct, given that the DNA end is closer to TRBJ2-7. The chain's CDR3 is CASSPIGGYEQYF. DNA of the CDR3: TGTGCCAGCAGTCCAATAGGGGGTTACGAGCAGTACTTC.